A single sample gave rise to the 11 T cell receptor beta chains below, sequenced in a study of shared clonotypes between healthy human individuals. Selected positively for CCR7 and CD45RO-negative, naive CD8 cells excluded terminally differentiated effector memory CD45RA+ cells. The protocol was immunoSEQ multiplex PCR, while the TCRdb copy is restricted to in-frame clones and leaves out a portion. Seen here are about 2 million clones, about 94% observed once, and the top ten hold 1.2%. Sample: naive CD8+ T cells sorted from blood. The receptors stem from a young man in good health.

The chain carries TRBV5-1 and TRBJ2-7, with unresolved D. Per the germline V gene, CDR1 is SGHRS and CDR2 is YFSETQ. This CDR3 has 14 residues. V dropped 0 bases and J dropped 0 bases, with 7 bases sitting between them. CDR3 DNA sequence: TGCGCCAGCAGCTTGGTAGAGTCCTCCTACGAGCAGTACTTC. It translates to CASSLVESSYEQYF. The full variable domain, rest sourced from reference TRBV5-1 and TRBJ2-7, is KAGVTQTPRYLIKTRGQQVTLSCSPISGHRSVSWYQQTPGQGLQFLFEYFSETQRNKGNFPGRFSGRQFSNSRSEMNVSTLELGDSALYLCASSLVESSYEQYFGPGTRLTVT.

This clone was found once. The chain is built from TRBV6-6 and TRBJ1-1, with D perhaps matching TRBD1 (5 bases). The V end was cut by 5 bases, the J end by 5 bases, with 18 bases between. Germline values: CDR1 MNHNY, CDR2 SVGAGI (reference sequence). The CDR3 runs 15 residues. The CDR3, as DNA: TGTGCCAGCAGTCCTTGGCGGGGTAGGGGAACTGAAGCTTTCTTT. Translating gives CASSPWRGRGTEAFF.

The chain couples TRBV28 to TRBJ2-7; D may correspond to TRBD1 or TRBD2 (5 bases each). Germline assignment: CDR1 MDHEN and CDR2 SYDVKM. The CDR3 loop spans 13 amino acids. V was pared by 2 bases and J by 2 bases, with 7 bases between. For the CDR3, the DNA is TGTGCCAGCAGTTTACAGGGACCCTACGAGCAGTACTTC. This sequence encodes CASSLQGPYEQYF.

This clone was recorded once. The chain recombines TRBV5-4 with TRBJ1-1; D not resolved. This CDR3 is 13 amino acids long. V was shortened by 4 bases and J by 0 bases, with 7 bases between the two germline ends. The germline V gene has CDR1 SGHNT and CDR2 YYREEE (reference sequence). The CDR3 sequence is CASSPGMNTEAFF. CDR3 coding DNA: TGTGCCAGCAGCCCGGGGATGAACACTGAAGCTTTCTTT. Variable domain in full (rest from reference TRBV5-4 and TRBJ1-1): ETGVTQSPTHLIKTRGQQVTLRCSSQSGHNTVSWYQQALGQGPQFIFQYYREEENGRGNFPPRFSGLQFPNYSSELNVNALELDDSALYLCASSPGMNTEAFFGQGTRLTVV.

The chain joins TRBV4-1 to TRBJ1-3; D gene uncertain. The CDR3 has 17 residues. Trimming removed 1 base at V and 1 base at J, with 14 bases between. Germline-derived CDR1 and CDR2 are MGHRA and YSYEKL. The CDR3 sequence is CASSQGVSHLSGNTIYF. CDR3 nucleotides: TGCGCCAGCAGCCAAGGCGTATCTCACCTTTCTGGAAACACCATATATTTT.

The V and J genes are TRBV4-1 and TRBJ2-7, with 10 nucleotides matching TRBD2. The ends lost 4 bases at V and 4 bases at J; junction bases unmatched: 7. Germline V CDR1 and CDR2: MGHRA, YSYEKL. This CDR3 spans 15 amino acids. CDR3 protein: CASSLGETSGYEQYF. CDR3 sequence (DNA): TGCGCCAGCAGCCTGGGAGAGACTAGCGGGTACGAGCAGTACTTC.

On this clone: Other DNA sequences within the sample encode an identical CDR3. J is TRBJ2-3 and V is TRBV9; D possibly uses TRBD1 or TRBD2 (5 bases each). The ends were cut back, 0 bases at V and 3 bases at J, with 11 bases in the middle. This CDR3 is 15 amino acids long. Germline assignment: CDR1 SGDLS and CDR2 YYNGEE. CDR3 sequence reads: CASSVVQGATDTQYF. CDR3 nucleotides: TGTGCCAGCAGCGTAGTGCAGGGAGCGACAGATACGCAGTATTTT.

The chain has TRBV27 and TRBJ2-2, with 14 bases matching TRBD2. J gave up 8 bases and V 1 base, and 6 bases lay outside the gene matches. The CDR3 is 17 residues long. Germline CDR1 reads MNHEY; CDR2 reads SMNVEV (reference sequence). The CDR3 bases are TGTGCCAGCAGTTTATGGGGGACTAGCGGGAGAGGAGGGGAGCTGTTTTTT. Its translation is CASSLWGTSGRGGELFF.

V is TRBV11-2 and J is TRBJ1-2; 7 positions agree with TRBD1. Germline assignment: CDR1 SGHAT and CDR2 FQNNGV. The CDR3 sequence is 12 residues long. The ends lost 0 bases at V and 14 bases at J; junction bases unmatched: 6. In nucleotides, the CDR3 is TGTGCCAGCAGCTTAGACACAGGGGCAAGGACCTTC. Translation: CASSLDTGARTF.

This chain joins TRBV19 and TRBJ2-3; 10 nucleotides align to TRBD2. The trim removed 5 bases at V and 1 base at J, leaving 9 bases unmatched. Germline loops: CDR1 LNHDA, CDR2 SQIVND (reference sequence). The CDR3 length is 17 residues. Here the CDR3 DNA reads TGTGCCAGTAGTCGACTAGCGGGTGAAGGTGGCACAGATACGCAGTATTTT. It encodes CASSRLAGEGGTDTQYF.

V gene TRBV9 combines with J gene TRBJ1-2, with TRBD1 as a possible D gene (6 bases). The V and J ends lost 0 bases and 6 bases respectively, with 18 bases between them. This CDR3 is 16 amino acids long. Germline CDR1 reads SGDLS; CDR2 reads YYNGEE. The CDR3, as DNA: TGTGCCAGCAGCGTAGTAGTAGGGGGTCGGGTGGATGGCTACACCTTC. This sequence encodes CASSVVVGGRVDGYTF.